This T cell receptor beta chain was profiled in a study of cytomegalovirus exposure and HLA in healthy donors. Across the whole study: Counted in an early data release were approximately 80 million unique TCRs from HLA-typed donors. General study results and limits: The analysis excluded some indistinguishable V segments, including TRBV6-2 and TRBV6-3.

CDR3 size: 19 residues. V trimming: 9 bases; J trimming: 3 bases; junction bases outside the gene matches: 21. The germline V gene has CDR1 LNHDA and CDR2 SQIVND (reference sequence). The PCR was carried out with 60 Vbeta primers and 13 Jbeta primers. Some clones are missing from TCRdb's copy, which holds only in-frame ones; the method was immunoSEQ multiplex PCR. This table holds 100,000 to 150,000 clones, 83% found once. About this clone itself: Its antigen is not known.

This TCR was recovered from a woman between 40 and 55 years old in good health and CMV-seropositive. Sequenced sample: PBMCs. The J gene is TRBJ1-5, the V gene TRBV19, with 9 bases lining up with TRBD1. DNA for the CDR3: TGTGCCAGCGGAAATCCTACAGGGGGCGCAGGTCTTCCCAATCAGCCCCAGCATTTT. Translating gives CASGNPTGGAGLPNQPQHF.